This T cell receptor (beta chain) was recovered during a study of OX40 agonist ivuxolimab in advanced cancers. Study-level background: Subjects had a mean age of roughly 60 years, with a range of roughly 20 to 79; more than 70% were male.

Turning to this clone: Antigen specificity is unknown.

Trimming pared 1 base from V and 6 bases from J, leaving 9 bases between. The CDR3 covers 13 residues. Germline CDR1 and CDR2: SNHLY and FYNNEI. Method: immunoSEQ multiplex PCR; TCRdb's copy keeps in-frame clones and lacks some. The table shows approximately 81,000 clones, with around 86% occurring only once. Study results and limitations: The authors did not determine the antigen specificity of the expanded peripheral T cells. Mean expanded clone counts were higher in CD8+ than CD4+ T cells.

This specimen consisted of CD4+ or CD8+ T cells sorted from blood, obtained in a trial of the OX40 agonist ivuxolimab. The rearrangement joins TRBV2 to TRBJ1-2; D remains unclear. This TCR came from an adult with an advanced solid tumor such as melanoma, head and neck, liver or kidney cancer. The CDR3 is CASSEDTPDGYTF. In nucleotides, the CDR3 is TGTGCCAGCAGTGAAGACACCCCGGATGGCTACACCTTC.